This T cell receptor (beta chain) comes out of a study of control samples from healthy donors and cancer patients. Sequenced by immunoSEQ multiplex PCR; TCRdb stores in-frame clones only, minus some. The table records 210,000 or so clones, over 80% of them present only once. J was trimmed by 8 bases and V by 3 bases; bases with no gene match: 7. The CDR3 covers 15 residues. Germline loops: CDR1 LNHNV, CDR2 YYDKDF (reference sequence). V is TRBV15 and J is TRBJ1-4; 9 nucleotides align to TRBD1. The sequencing sample was made of blood. This TCR was sampled from a man aged 25-45 years in good health. CDR3 in amino acids: CATSSSGTGSEKLFF. CDR3 bases: TGTGCCACCAGCAGTTCCGGGACAGGGTCAGAAAAACTGTTTTTT.